This T cell receptor (beta chain) was identified in a study of T cell repertoires in cytomegalovirus infection. Study-wide background: Both a matching HLA type and CMV infection were indicated by public TCR beta signatures.

Note on this clonotype: Its cognate antigen is unknown.

The germline V gene encodes CDR1 SNHLY and CDR2 FYNNEI. The CDR3 has 15 amino acids. Deletions cut 6 bases from V and 4 bases from J, with 19 bases between. TCRdb re-called the reads with MiXCR, one entry per CDR3 protein. The sample yields 900,000 to 950,000 distinct CDR3 sequences, 31% seen once. The rearrangement uses TRBV2 and TRBJ2-7; D possibly corresponds to TRBD2 (6 bases). The source is a human donor in good health (CMV status not recorded). Some clones in this sample may be carry-over from other donors' samples. The input for sequencing was cultured CD8+ T cells from PBMCs, taken from culture after CMV antigen stimulation. CDR3 nucleotide sequence: TGTGCCAGCAGCCCCGGTCTAGCGTGGGCTTACGAGCAGTACGTC. This gives the protein CASSPGLAWAYEQYV.